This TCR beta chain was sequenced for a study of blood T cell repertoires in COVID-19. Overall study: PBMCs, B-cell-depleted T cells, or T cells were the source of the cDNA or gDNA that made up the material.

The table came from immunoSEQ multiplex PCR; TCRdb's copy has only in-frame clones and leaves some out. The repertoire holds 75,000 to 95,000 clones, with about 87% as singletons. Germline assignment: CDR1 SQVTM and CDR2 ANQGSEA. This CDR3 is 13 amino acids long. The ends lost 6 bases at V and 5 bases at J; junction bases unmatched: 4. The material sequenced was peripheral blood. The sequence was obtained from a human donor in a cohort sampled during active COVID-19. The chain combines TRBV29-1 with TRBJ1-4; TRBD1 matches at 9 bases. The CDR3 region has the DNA TGCAGCGTGGGACAGGGACTAAATGAAAAACTGTTTTTT. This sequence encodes CSVGQGLNEKLFF.